The sequence of this T cell receptor (beta chain) was determined in a study of beta chain features in type 1 diabetes. Study information: Roughly 110,000,000 sorted cells were examined across all samples.

CDR1 is MGHRA and CDR2 is YSYEKL in the germline V gene. The CDR3 length is 15 residues. V was cut by 3 bases and J by 2 bases, with 13 bases left in between. All of the isolated RNA was reverse transcribed, so expressed TCRB transcripts were sequenced. Regulatory, naive and central memory T cell samples averaged around 3.6 million reads. Sequenced by immunoSEQ multiplex PCR; TCRdb stores in-frame clones only, minus some. Here the sample spans about 360,000 clones, approximately 12% being singletons. This clone was detected a few times. Antigen specificity is unknown. The study's findings and limits: Moderately but significantly shorter TCRB CDR3s were found in Type 1 diabetes patients in all four CD4+ subsets. High TCR expression in some cells could lead to their over-representation in cDNA sequencing. When VDJ junctions were examined, type 1 diabetes patients showed fewer insertions and more deletions.

This chain connects TRBV4-1 to TRBJ2-5; no firm D call. Material: naive CD4+ T cells from blood. The clonotype comes from a woman aged 18-29 years with type 1 diabetes. Here the CDR3 DNA reads TGCGCCAGCAGCCAGCTCTCGGGTCGACAAGAGACCCAGTACTTC. Translation: CASSQLSGRQETQYF.